The rows below give T cell receptor beta chains drawn from one sample of a study of human CD4 T cells and Enterobacteriaceae. Clones were sequenced by immunoSEQ multiplex PCR, and TCRdb holds only the in-frame ones, with some missing. The sample carries some 26,000 clones, approximately 78% recorded once. The sequenced sample consisted of memory CD4+ T cells from blood. These receptors were collected from a human donor in good health. Both conserved end residues are part of each CDR3. D genes are given only for firm matches. Where a row states a size, it is once, few, many or the class of an expanded clone; other rows omit it.

CDR3nt: TGTGCCTGGAGGTCTGACAGGGATTATGGCTACACCTTC
CDR3aa: CAWRSDRDYGYTF
d_gene: TRBD1
j_gene: TRBJ1-2
abundance: NA
v_gene: TRBV30

CDR3nt: TGTGCCAGTAGGAGCTCAGGGGGAGAAAAACTGTTTTTT
CDR3aa: CASRSSGGEKLFF
d_gene: TRBD1
j_gene: TRBJ1-4
abundance: NA
v_gene: TRBV19

CDR3nt: TGTGCCAGCAGTAAAACTAGCGGGAGTAGGGCTGAGCAGTTCTTC
CDR3aa: CASSKTSGSRAEQFF
d_gene: TRBD2
j_gene: TRBJ2-1
abundance: NA
v_gene: TRBV6-5

CDR3nt: TGTGCCAGCAGCAAAACGGGACAGGGGGCGACTAGCGGGAGCCATGAGCAGTTCTTC
CDR3aa: CASSKTGQGATSGSHEQFF
d_gene: NA
j_gene: TRBJ2-1
abundance: NA
v_gene: TRBV6-4

CDR3nt: TGCGCCAGCAGCCAAGATCCCAGGGAGAGTTCTCCCACTGAAGCTTTCTTT
CDR3aa: CASSQDPRESSPTEAFF
d_gene: NA
j_gene: TRBJ1-1
abundance: NA
v_gene: TRBV4-1

CDR3nt: TGTGCCAGCCGCCGGACTAGCGGGGGACCCGATACGCAGTATTTT
CDR3aa: CASRRTSGGPDTQYF
d_gene: TRBD2
j_gene: TRBJ2-3
abundance: NA
v_gene: TRBV11-1

CDR3nt: TGTGCCAGCTCACCTACAATCTCTGGAAACACCATATATTTT
CDR3aa: CASSPTISGNTIYF
d_gene: NA
j_gene: TRBJ1-3
abundance: NA
v_gene: TRBV18

CDR3nt: TGTGCCAGCAGCCCGGAGCGGGTTAAGGTGGGGGAGCAGTACTTC
CDR3aa: CASSPERVKVGEQYF
d_gene: NA
j_gene: TRBJ2-7
abundance: NA
v_gene: TRBV7-2

CDR3nt: TGTGCCAGTAGTTCAACGGGAGGTATTAACACCGGGGAGCTGTTTTTT
CDR3aa: CASSSTGGINTGELFF
d_gene: TRBD2
j_gene: TRBJ2-2
abundance: NA
v_gene: TRBV19

CDR3nt: TGTGCCAGCAGCTACGACCAGGACAGGGGGACTAAGTTCTTC
CDR3aa: CASSYDQDRGTKFF
d_gene: TRBD1
j_gene: TRBJ2-1
abundance: NA
v_gene: TRBV11-2

CDR3nt: TGTGCCAGCAGTTCTTCTAGGTTACGAGAGACCCAGTACTTC
CDR3aa: CASSSSRLRETQYF
d_gene: NA
j_gene: TRBJ2-5
abundance: NA
v_gene: TRBV27

CDR3nt: TGTGCCAGCAGCTTGGTGGGCAGGGTGAACACTGAAGCTTTCTTT
CDR3aa: CASSLVGRVNTEAFF
d_gene: NA
j_gene: TRBJ1-1
abundance: few
v_gene: TRBV5-8

CDR3nt: TGTGCCAGCAGCTTCACGAGGGGATTCCGGACTGAAGCTTTCTTT
CDR3aa: CASSFTRGFRTEAFF
d_gene: NA
j_gene: TRBJ1-1
abundance: once
v_gene: TRBV9

CDR3nt: TGTGCCAGCAGTCCTTCTCTCACCGGGGAGCTGTTTTTT
CDR3aa: CASSPSLTGELFF
d_gene: NA
j_gene: TRBJ2-2
abundance: NA
v_gene: TRBV2

CDR3nt: TGTGCCAGCAGCTTACTAGGACTAGCGGGAGGTAAGGGTAATGAGCAGTTCTTC
CDR3aa: CASSLLGLAGGKGNEQFF
d_gene: TRBD2
j_gene: TRBJ2-1
abundance: once
v_gene: TRBV7-9

CDR3nt: TGTGCCTGGAGCGAGACGTTAGGGACAGGGAATTCACCCCTCCACTTT
CDR3aa: CAWSETLGTGNSPLHF
d_gene: TRBD1
j_gene: TRBJ1-6
abundance: NA
v_gene: TRBV30

CDR3nt: TGTGCCAGCAGGATGAATCAGGGATATAATTCACCCCTCCACTTT
CDR3aa: CASRMNQGYNSPLHF
d_gene: NA
j_gene: TRBJ1-6
abundance: NA
v_gene: TRBV7-8

CDR3nt: TGTGCCAGCAGCCCTGCAGCCGGACTAGCGTGGTACGAGCAGTACTTC
CDR3aa: CASSPAAGLAWYEQYF
d_gene: TRBD2
j_gene: TRBJ2-7
abundance: few
v_gene: TRBV7-8

CDR3nt: TGTGCCAGCTCCCCCCGACCGGAAGAGACCCAGTACTTC
CDR3aa: CASSPRPEETQYF
d_gene: NA
j_gene: TRBJ2-5
abundance: NA
v_gene: TRBV18

CDR3nt: TGCGCCAGCAGCAACCCAGGGGGCGAGCAGTACTTC
CDR3aa: CASSNPGGEQYF
d_gene: TRBD1
j_gene: TRBJ2-7
abundance: NA
v_gene: TRBV5-1

CDR3nt: TGCAGCGTTGAAGTCCCTAGGGATGGCACAGATACGCAGTATTTT
CDR3aa: CSVEVPRDGTDTQYF
d_gene: NA
j_gene: TRBJ2-3
abundance: once
v_gene: TRBV29-1

CDR3nt: TGTGCCATCAGTGACTCCGGGACCGAATCCTACGAGCAGTACTTC
CDR3aa: CAISDSGTESYEQYF
d_gene: NA
j_gene: TRBJ2-7
abundance: NA
v_gene: TRBV10-3

CDR3nt: TGTGCCAGCAGCTCGGAGGGGGATGGAAACACCATATATTTT
CDR3aa: CASSSEGDGNTIYF
d_gene: NA
j_gene: TRBJ1-3
abundance: NA
v_gene: TRBV5-6

CDR3nt: TGTGCCAGTAGTATCTCAGGCGGGGGGCAGTACGAGCAGTACTTC
CDR3aa: CASSISGGGQYEQYF
d_gene: TRBD2
j_gene: TRBJ2-7
abundance: NA
v_gene: TRBV19

CDR3nt: TGTGCCAGCAGCCCAGGTGATCGAAATTCACCCCTCCACTTT
CDR3aa: CASSPGDRNSPLHF
d_gene: NA
j_gene: TRBJ1-6
abundance: NA
v_gene: TRBV6-5

CDR3nt: TGTGCCAGCAGTTATTCGCAGGGTACCGTGGGGGCCAACGTCCTGACTTTC
CDR3aa: CASSYSQGTVGANVLTF
d_gene: NA
j_gene: TRBJ2-6
abundance: NA
v_gene: TRBV27

CDR3nt: TGCGCCAGCAGTGAATTCGATACGCAGTATTTT
CDR3aa: CASSEFDTQYF
d_gene: NA
j_gene: TRBJ2-3
abundance: NA
v_gene: TRBV10-1

CDR3nt: TGTGCCAGCAGTTTGGGGCGGGGGGGCCTCAATGAGCAGTTCTTC
CDR3aa: CASSLGRGGLNEQFF
d_gene: TRBD2
j_gene: TRBJ2-1
abundance: once
v_gene: TRBV27

CDR3nt: TGTGCCAGCAGCTGGGACAGCTACGAGCAGTACTTC
CDR3aa: CASSWDSYEQYF
d_gene: TRBD1
j_gene: TRBJ2-7
abundance: NA
v_gene: TRBV7-9

CDR3nt: TGTGCCAGCAGCTTAGCTAGGGCAGGGAGGTTTCGCTACGAGCAGTACTTC
CDR3aa: CASSLARAGRFRYEQYF
d_gene: NA
j_gene: TRBJ2-7
abundance: NA
v_gene: TRBV7-2

CDR3nt: TGTGCTAGTGGTTTGTGGTGGCTAGCGGGAGGGAGCTCCTACAATGAGCAGTTCTTC
CDR3aa: CASGLWWLAGGSSYNEQFF
d_gene: TRBD2
j_gene: TRBJ2-1
abundance: NA
v_gene: TRBV12-5

CDR3nt: TGTGCCAGCTCGCCCGGGACTAGCGGGGCCGCGAGGCCCTACGAGCAGTACTTC
CDR3aa: CASSPGTSGAARPYEQYF
d_gene: TRBD2
j_gene: TRBJ2-7
abundance: once
v_gene: TRBV18

CDR3nt: TGTGCCAGCAGCTTAGGGGCCGTTTCCCATGAAAAACTGTTTTTT
CDR3aa: CASSLGAVSHEKLFF
d_gene: NA
j_gene: TRBJ1-4
abundance: NA
v_gene: TRBV7-9

CDR3nt: TGTGCCAGCAGCCTGAAGCACTATAGCGTTACCGGGGAGCTGTTTTTT
CDR3aa: CASSLKHYSVTGELFF
d_gene: NA
j_gene: TRBJ2-2
abundance: NA
v_gene: TRBV7-2

CDR3nt: TGTGCCACCAGCAGTCGGATTGGACAGGGGGCCTGGGAGACCCAGTACTTC
CDR3aa: CATSSRIGQGAWETQYF
d_gene: TRBD1
j_gene: TRBJ2-5
abundance: NA
v_gene: TRBV15

CDR3nt: TGCGCCAGCAGCCGTAGCGGGGGGAACACCGGGGAGCTGTTTTTT
CDR3aa: CASSRSGGNTGELFF
d_gene: TRBD2
j_gene: TRBJ2-2
abundance: NA
v_gene: TRBV10-1

CDR3nt: TGTGCCAGCAGTGGTCAAAGATCTCTAGTCAACGGGGAGCTGTTTTTT
CDR3aa: CASSGQRSLVNGELFF
d_gene: NA
j_gene: TRBJ2-2
abundance: NA
v_gene: TRBV2

CDR3nt: TGTGCCAGCAGCTTAGTGGTTTTTTCTTATGAAAAACTGTTTTTT
CDR3aa: CASSLVVFSYEKLFF
d_gene: NA
j_gene: TRBJ1-4
abundance: NA
v_gene: TRBV7-8

CDR3nt: TGTGCCAGCAGCCGAATAACACGCAGGGAAGATACGCAGTATTTT
CDR3aa: CASSRITRREDTQYF
d_gene: NA
j_gene: TRBJ2-3
abundance: NA
v_gene: TRBV5-6

CDR3nt: TGTGCCAGCAGGCTTCGGACAGAGGGGGTTTACGAGCAGTACTTC
CDR3aa: CASRLRTEGVYEQYF
d_gene: NA
j_gene: TRBJ2-7
abundance: NA
v_gene: TRBV27

CDR3nt: TGTGCCTGGAGTGTGGATCTTAATGAAAAACTGTTTTTT
CDR3aa: CAWSVDLNEKLFF
d_gene: NA
j_gene: TRBJ1-4
abundance: NA
v_gene: TRBV30

CDR3nt: TGCGCCAGCAGAGGAACAGGCCAAACCTACGAGCAGTACTTC
CDR3aa: CASRGTGQTYEQYF
d_gene: NA
j_gene: TRBJ2-7
abundance: NA
v_gene: TRBV5-1

CDR3nt: TGCGCCAGCAGCTGGGGGGGACCAGATACGCAGTATTTT
CDR3aa: CASSWGGPDTQYF
d_gene: TRBD2
j_gene: TRBJ2-3
abundance: NA
v_gene: TRBV5-1

CDR3nt: TGTGCCTGGAGTGAAGGAGGTAATCAGCCCCAGCATTTT
CDR3aa: CAWSEGGNQPQHF
d_gene: NA
j_gene: TRBJ1-5
abundance: NA
v_gene: TRBV30

CDR3nt: TGTGCCAGCAGCTTAGGGGGACTAGCGGGCTCCTACGAGCAGTACTTC
CDR3aa: CASSLGGLAGSYEQYF
d_gene: TRBD2
j_gene: TRBJ2-7
abundance: once
v_gene: TRBV7-6

CDR3nt: TGTGCCAGCAGTCTCAGGGGTTCGAGGAACACTGAAGCTTTCTTT
CDR3aa: CASSLRGSRNTEAFF
d_gene: NA
j_gene: TRBJ1-1
abundance: NA
v_gene: TRBV2

CDR3nt: TGTGCCAGCCGCGACAGGGGGGCCACTGAAGCTTTCTTT
CDR3aa: CASRDRGATEAFF
d_gene: TRBD1
j_gene: TRBJ1-1
abundance: few
v_gene: TRBV6-4

CDR3nt: TGTGCCAGCTCAACTTACAGATCCTCCGGAATAAGCAATCAGCCCCAGCATTTT
CDR3aa: CASSTYRSSGISNQPQHF
d_gene: NA
j_gene: TRBJ1-5
abundance: NA
v_gene: TRBV18

CDR3nt: TGTGCCATCAGTGACGGAGCCTCTGGAAACACCATATATTTT
CDR3aa: CAISDGASGNTIYF
d_gene: NA
j_gene: TRBJ1-3
abundance: few
v_gene: TRBV10-3

CDR3nt: TGTGCCAGCAGCTACACAGGGGCCGGGGAGACCCAGTACTTC
CDR3aa: CASSYTGAGETQYF
d_gene: TRBD1
j_gene: TRBJ2-5
abundance: NA
v_gene: TRBV5-6

CDR3nt: TGTGCCAGCAGTTTTGATTCCGCGGGGGGGATCAACGAGCAGTACTTC
CDR3aa: CASSFDSAGGINEQYF
d_gene: TRBD2
j_gene: TRBJ2-7
abundance: NA
v_gene: TRBV27

CDR3nt: TGTGCCACCAGCAGAGATTTCGACTTTGGCCGCAGACAGGGTGGTGGTGGCTACACCTTC
CDR3aa: CATSRDFDFGRRQGGGGYTF
d_gene: TRBD1
j_gene: TRBJ1-2
abundance: NA
v_gene: TRBV15

CDR3nt: TGCGCCAGCAGCTCCCTGCTAGTAGGGGAGACCCAGTACTTC
CDR3aa: CASSSLLVGETQYF
d_gene: NA
j_gene: TRBJ2-5
abundance: NA
v_gene: TRBV5-1

CDR3nt: TGTGCCAGCAGTTTATTGCAGGGGGGTAGAACTGAAGCTTTCTTT
CDR3aa: CASSLLQGGRTEAFF
d_gene: TRBD1
j_gene: TRBJ1-1
abundance: NA
v_gene: TRBV28

CDR3nt: TGTGCCAGCAGCTCTAGCGCCTTGGAGACCCAGTACTTC
CDR3aa: CASSSSALETQYF
d_gene: NA
j_gene: TRBJ2-5
abundance: NA
v_gene: TRBV7-9

CDR3nt: TGTGCCAGCAGCTTAGACAGGGGGGGCAATCAGCCCCAGCATTTT
CDR3aa: CASSLDRGGNQPQHF
d_gene: TRBD1
j_gene: TRBJ1-5
abundance: NA
v_gene: TRBV11-2

CDR3nt: TGTGCCAGCAGCCCAACCAGGACGGTGAACACTGAAGCTTTCTTT
CDR3aa: CASSPTRTVNTEAFF
d_gene: NA
j_gene: TRBJ1-1
abundance: NA
v_gene: TRBV11-3

CDR3nt: TGTGCCAGCACCTTAGATTCCAATTCACCCCTCCACTTT
CDR3aa: CASTLDSNSPLHF
d_gene: NA
j_gene: TRBJ1-6
abundance: NA
v_gene: TRBV6-1

CDR3nt: TGTGCCAGCGGGTTTGGTAGCGGGAGGTTCTACGAGCAGTACTTC
CDR3aa: CASGFGSGRFYEQYF
d_gene: TRBD2
j_gene: TRBJ2-7
abundance: NA
v_gene: TRBV28